This T cell receptor beta chain emerged from a study of post-analysis software for immune sequencing data. Study-level information: Relapsing-remitting, secondary progressive and progressive-relapsing multiple sclerosis were all included among the disease courses. General study results and limits: Batch-mates among the samples co-clustered strongly by F measure. Significantly decreased normalized Chao1 diversity was recorded for multiple sclerosis patients relative to controls. The five TRBV segments detected at higher frequency in patients than in controls included TRBV5-6, TRBV5-1 and TRBV20-1.

Germline V gene lookup returns CDR1 SQVTM and CDR2 ANQGSEA. CDR3 size: 14 residues. Trimming took 3 bases from V and 2 from J; bases not matched to a gene: 4. Included in the TCR beta cDNA libraries were unique molecular identifiers. Input amounts of about 0.95 to 10 million T cells were used. These gave roughly 0.5 million cDNA molecules, so each molecule approximated one T cell. Each CDR3 protein gets one entry after TCRdb re-called the PCR reads with MiXCR. The table lists about 430,000 distinct CDR3 sequences, approximately 37% of them singletons. This clonotype was counted between two and nine times. Antigen: not known.

The origin of this receptor is a girl aged 2 to 10 with multiple sclerosis. The V call is TRBV29-1, the J call TRBJ2-7; 10 bases agree with TRBD1. The specimen was blood. The CDR3 reads CSVDGTGETYEQYF. For the CDR3, the DNA is TGCAGCGTTGATGGGACAGGGGAAACCTACGAGCAGTACTTC.